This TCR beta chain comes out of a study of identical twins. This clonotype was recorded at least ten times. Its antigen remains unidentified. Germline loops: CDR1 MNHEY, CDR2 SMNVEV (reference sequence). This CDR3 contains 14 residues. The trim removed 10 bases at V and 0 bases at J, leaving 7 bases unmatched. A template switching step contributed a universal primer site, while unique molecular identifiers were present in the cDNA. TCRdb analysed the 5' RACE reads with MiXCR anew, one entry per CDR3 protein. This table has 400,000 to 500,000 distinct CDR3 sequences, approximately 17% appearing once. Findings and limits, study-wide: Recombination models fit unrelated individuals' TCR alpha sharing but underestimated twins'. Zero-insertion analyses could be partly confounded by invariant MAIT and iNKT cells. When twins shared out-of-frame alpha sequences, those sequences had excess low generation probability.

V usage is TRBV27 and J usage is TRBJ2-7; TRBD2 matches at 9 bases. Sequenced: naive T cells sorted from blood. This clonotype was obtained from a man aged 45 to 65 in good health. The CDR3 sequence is CANLSGGHSYEQYF. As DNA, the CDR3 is TGTGCCAACTTAAGCGGGGGGCACTCCTACGAGCAGTACTTC.